In its sample, the clone carrying this T cell receptor beta chain was seen once. Its antigen remains unknown. The sample comes from a study of T cell responses to AZD1222 COVID-19 vaccine. The method was immunoSEQ multiplex PCR; TCRdb's version includes in-frame clones alone and lacks a portion of them. The profile shows tens of thousands of clones, more than 65% of them singletons. Between the trimmed V and J ends, which lost 5 bases and 2 bases, there was a span of 13 bases. The CDR3 covers 15 residues. CDR1 is MNHEY, CDR2 SVGAGI, per germline. The study's findings and limits: The donor group comprised mostly white British people and more females; the analysis possibly underestimated clonal diversity.

This TCR was sampled from an adult in good health. Here the sequenced sample was peripheral blood, taken on day 0 of MenACWY control vaccination. The chain combines TRBV6-5 with TRBJ1-5; no firm D call. The CDR3, as DNA: TGTGCCAGCAGTCCCACGGGTTCACGCAATCAGCCCCAGCATTTT. Translation gives CASSPTGSRNQPQHF.